The entry that follows covers one T cell receptor beta chain sequence. Its antigen is undetermined. This record comes from a study of CD8 T cells in ankylosing spondylitis. Study-level points and caveats: Characteristic, it appeared, of ankylosing spondylitis blood was a TCR beta motif of eight or nine highly homologous variants.

V lost 0 bases, J lost 8 bases, and 11 bases lay in between. The CDR3 extends over 13 amino acids. The germline V gene has CDR1 SGHRS and CDR2 YFSETQ. TCRdb reprocessed the 5' RACE reads with MiXCR, giving one entry per CDR3 protein. The sample yields 700,000 to 850,000 distinct CDR3 sequences, 12% seen once. The chain carries TRBV5-1 and TRBJ1-2; perhaps TRBD1 as D (6 bases). The source of this sequence is a male donor with ankylosing spondylitis. The sequenced material came from blood, either unsorted or a sorted T cell fraction (not recorded which). The CDR3 DNA reads as TGCGCCAGCAGCTTGGACTCGACAGGAGGCTACACCTTC. This encodes CASSLDSTGGYTF.